This is a list of T cell receptor beta chains from one sample in a study of cytomegalovirus exposure and HLA in healthy donors. Profiled with immunoSEQ multiplex PCR; TCRdb holds only in-frame clones, not every one. The top ten hold approximately 1.4% of the sample, which has more than 110,000 clones, almost 85% seen once. The specimen was PBMCs. The source of these receptors is a woman in her twenties or thirties in good health and CMV-seronegative. The CDR3 runs from the conserved cysteine through the conserved F or W. A D gene is named only where the DNA matches it firmly. Rows give clone size only sometimes, using once, few, many, or a class for an expanded clone.

TRBJ1-1,TRBV29-1,.,.,CSVTVTDSLISEAFF,TGCAGCGTTACAGTTACCGACAGTTTAATCTCTGAAGCTTTCTTT
TRBJ1-5,TRBV23-1,TRBD1,.,CASSQIGQGCNQPQHF,TGCGCCAGCAGTCAGATCGGACAGGGCTGCAATCAGCCCCAGCATTTT
TRBJ2-3,TRBV7-5,.,few,CARRGSWRADTQYF,TGTGCCAGAAGGGGTTCCTGGCGGGCAGATACGCAGTATTTT
TRBJ2-2,TRBV9,.,.,CASSVGFGGHTGELFF,TGTGCCAGCAGCGTAGGGTTCGGGGGGCACACCGGGGAGCTGTTTTTT
TRBJ2-7,TRBV5-1,.,few,CASSLGQATYEQYF,TGCGCCAGCAGCTTGGGGCAGGCGACCTACGAGCAGTACTTC
TRBJ1-4,TRBV7-6,TRBD1,.,CASSLMGTGAEKLFF,TGTGCCAGCAGCTTAATGGGGACAGGAGCTGAAAAACTGTTTTTT
TRBJ1-3,TRBV14,.,once,CASSQAYRDTIYF,TGTGCCAGCAGCCAAGCCTATCGGGACACCATATATTTT
TRBJ2-2,TRBV2,TRBD1,medium-sized,CASSPGQQPNTGELFF,TGTGCCAGCAGTCCGGGACAGCAACCGAACACCGGGGAGCTGTTTTTT
TRBJ2-5,TRBV7-2,.,once,CASSAKETQYF,TGTGCCAGCAGCGCGAAAGAGACCCAGTACTTC
TRBJ2-2,TRBV27,TRBD2,.,CASSLLGGAFGELFF,TGTGCCAGCAGTTTACTCGGGGGGGCCTTCGGGGAGCTGTTTTTT